The 17 T cell receptor beta chains below were found in one sample sequenced in a study of cytotoxic CD8 clonotypes in ibrutinib-treated CLL. Profiling relied on immunoSEQ multiplex PCR, and the TCRdb table lists in-frame clones only, not all of them. The table lists under 150,000 clones, 84% of them singletons. The sequencing here drew on PBMCs, taken after 24 months of ibrutinib treatment. The source is a human donor with chronic lymphocytic leukemia.

The gene calls are TRBV10-3 and TRBJ2-3, with D maybe TRBD2 (7 bases). V was cut by 3 bases and J by 0 bases, with 13 bases left in between. Germline V CDR1 and CDR2: ENHRY, SYGVKD. The CDR3 totals 16 residues. The CDR3 bases are TGTGCCATCAGTGATTTTGCGGGGGCGAGCACAGATACGCAGTATTTT. Translated, it gives CAISDFAGASTDTQYF.

This rearrangement joins TRBV5-1 to TRBJ2-5; D possibly corresponds to TRBD1 (5 bases). Germline CDR1 and CDR2: SGHRS and YFSETQ. Trimming took 0 bases from V and 7 from J, leaving 13 bases between them. This CDR3 spans 14 amino acids. The CDR3 DNA is TGCGCCAGCAGCTTGGAAGGGGATTTTGGGACCCAGTACTTC. Translation: CASSLEGDFGTQYF. The entire variable domain, with the rest obtained from reference TRBV5-1 and TRBJ2-5, is as follows: KAGVTQTPRYLIKTRGQQVTLSCSPISGHRSVSWYQQTPGQGLQFLFEYFSETQRNKGNFPGRFSGRQFSNSRSEMNVSTLELGDSALYLCASSLEGDFGTQYFGPGTRLLVL.

V is TRBV4-1 and J is TRBJ2-5; 10 nucleotides agree with TRBD1. CDR3 length equals 16 residues. The trim removed 0 bases at V and 4 bases at J, leaving 5 bases unmatched. Germline values: CDR1 MGHRA, CDR2 YSYEKL. CDR3 bases: TGCGCCAGCAGCCAAGATGGGACAGGGGCGGGAGAGACCCAGTACTTC. This sequence encodes CASSQDGTGAGETQYF.

The rearrangement joins TRBV4-2 to TRBJ2-1, with TRBD2 matching over 13 bases. CDR1 LGHNA and CDR2 YNFKEQ come from the germline V gene. CDR3 length equals 20 residues. Losses at the gene ends were 5 bases for V and 0 bases for J; bases not matched to a gene: 13. The CDR3 bases are TGTGCCAGCAGCACAAACTTAGGACTAGCGGGGGAGAGCTCCTACAATGAGCAGTTCTTC. It specifies CASSTNLGLAGESSYNEQFF.

This clone has a handful of counts. The chain uses TRBV9 and TRBJ1-1, with TRBD1 matching over 7 bases. The V gene's germline CDR1 is SGDLS and CDR2 YYNGEE. The V and J ends lost 0 bases and 11 bases, in that order; junction bases with no gene match: 7. The CDR3 runs to 13 residues. Here the CDR3 DNA reads TGTGCCAGCAGCGTAGGGATGACAGGGCTTGCTTTCTTT. This codes for CASSVGMTGLAFF.

The chain has TRBV2 and TRBJ2-2; perhaps TRBD2 as D (6 bases). Germline assignment: CDR1 SNHLY and CDR2 FYNNEI. Deletions cut 5 bases from V and 9 bases from J, with 13 bases between. The CDR3 is 13 amino acids. Here the CDR3 reads CASSPGEVRELFF. The CDR3 coding sequence is TGTGCCAGCAGTCCCGGGGAGGTTAGGGAGCTGTTTTTT.

The gene calls are TRBV9 and TRBJ2-6, with TRBD2 matching 7 bases. This CDR3 is 19 amino acids long. Germline V lookup: CDR1 SGDLS, CDR2 YYNGEE. V lost 0 bases to trimming and J lost 3 bases; unmatched junction nucleotides: 12. This CDR3 reads CASSVGEGIAGNGANVLTF. The CDR3 DNA is TGTGCCAGCAGCGTAGGGGAGGGGATAGCGGGTAATGGGGCCAACGTCCTGACTTTC.

This chain joins TRBV5-1 and TRBJ2-2; tentative D call: TRBD2 (6 bases). Per germline, CDR1 SGHRS and CDR2 YFSETQ. The CDR3 has 17 amino acids. With 1 base removed from V and 5 bases from J, the gap between germline ends came to 18 bases. The DNA of the CDR3 is TGCGCCAGCAGCTTGAGTCCCCAGGGCAGCGGGACCGGGGAGCTGTTTTTT. As protein: CASSLSPQGSGTGELFF.

CDR3 sequence: CASSSILGGGPTDTQYF. CDR3 in DNA: TGTGCCAGCAGCTCCATCTTGGGCGGGGGACCCACAGATACGCAGTATTTT. The chain combines TRBV5-6 with TRBJ2-3, with 7 bases that match TRBD2. Germline-derived CDR1 and CDR2 are SGHDT and YYEEEE. The CDR3 covers 17 residues. J gave up 2 bases and V 3 bases, and 12 bases lay outside the gene matches.

The gene calls are TRBV7-8 and TRBJ1-5, with 8 bases aligning to TRBD1. The ends lost 3 bases at V and 5 bases at J; junction bases unmatched: 3. From germline, CDR1 is SGHVS and CDR2 FQNEAQ. This CDR3 contains 14 residues. The DNA of the CDR3 is TGTGCCAGCAGCTTGGCAGGGGGCGATCAGCCCCAGCATTTT. Translated: CASSLAGGDQPQHF. Full variable domain (outside the CDR3, taken from reference TRBV7-8 and TRBJ1-5): GAGVSQSPRYKVAKRGQDVALRCDPISGHVSLFWYQQALGQGPEFLTYFQNEAQLDKSGLPSDRFFAERPEGSVSTLKIQRTQQEDSAVYLCASSLAGGDQPQHFGDGTRLSIL.

The chain joins TRBV19 to TRBJ1-2; D might be TRBD1 (6 bases). Trimming removed 5 bases from V and 4 bases from J, with 14 bases in between. This CDR3 has 14 residues. Germline CDR1 is LNHDA and CDR2 is SQIVND (reference sequence). The CDR3 loop is CASSGQGRTYGYTF. The DNA of the CDR3 is TGTGCCAGTAGTGGGCAGGGGAGGACCTATGGCTACACCTTC.

The V call is TRBV9, the J call TRBJ2-1, with 8 bases aligning to TRBD2. The ends lost 4 bases at V and 6 bases at J; junction bases unmatched: 9. Germline CDR1 reads SGDLS; CDR2 reads YYNGEE. The CDR3 loop spans 15 amino acids. CDR3 protein: CASSPGTSYGNEQFF. The CDR3 DNA is TGTGCCAGCAGCCCAGGGACTAGTTATGGCAATGAGCAGTTCTTC.

This chain uses TRBV9 with TRBJ2-3, with D unclear. The CDR3 covers 16 residues. The germline V and J ends were trimmed by 0 bases and 2 bases, with 13 bases remaining between them. The germline gives CDR1 SGDLS, CDR2 YYNGEE. CDR3 bases: TGTGCCAGCAGCGTAGTAATAGGCGCTCCCACAGATACGCAGTATTTT. Residues: CASSVVIGAPTDTQYF.

The genes are TRBV21-1 and TRBJ1-2; the DNA was not used to check the table's D call, TRBD1. TRBV21-1 is assigned pseudogene status. The CDR3 loop spans 14 amino acids. The CDR3 DNA sequence: TGTGCCAGCAGCCTCGGGACAGAGAACTATGGCTACACCTTC. It translates to CASSLGTENYGYTF.

The V call is TRBV29-1, the J call TRBJ2-1, with 8 bases aligning to TRBD2. Germline CDR1 and CDR2: SQVTM and ANQGSEA. The junction had 5 bases not matched to a gene; V was cut back by 7 bases and J by 3 bases. CDR3 length equals 13 residues. CDR3 sequence reads: CSARGGNYNEQFF. The CDR3 bases are TGCAGCGCCCGGGGGGGGAACTACAATGAGCAGTTCTTC.

This clone was observed once. The chain carries TRBV7-9 and TRBJ1-1; 8 positions agree with TRBD1. In germline, CDR1 is SEHNR, CDR2 FQNEAQ (reference sequence). CDR3 length: 14 residues. After removal of 1 base from V and 3 bases from J, the junction contained 1 base not matched to a gene. CDR3 protein: CASSLDRGDTEAFF. As DNA, the CDR3 is TGTGCCAGCAGCTTAGACAGGGGGGACACTGAAGCTTTCTTT.

This clone occurred once. The chain recombines TRBV19 with TRBJ1-4; D possibly corresponds to TRBD1 (6 bases). Germline CDR1 and CDR2: LNHDA and SQIVND (reference sequence). V lost 5 bases and J 3 bases, leaving 13 bases between the germline ends. The CDR3 contains 15 residues. The CDR3 DNA follows: TGTGCCAGTAGTCCAAACAGGGCGTCTAATGAAAAACTGTTTTTT. This sequence encodes CASSPNRASNEKLFF.